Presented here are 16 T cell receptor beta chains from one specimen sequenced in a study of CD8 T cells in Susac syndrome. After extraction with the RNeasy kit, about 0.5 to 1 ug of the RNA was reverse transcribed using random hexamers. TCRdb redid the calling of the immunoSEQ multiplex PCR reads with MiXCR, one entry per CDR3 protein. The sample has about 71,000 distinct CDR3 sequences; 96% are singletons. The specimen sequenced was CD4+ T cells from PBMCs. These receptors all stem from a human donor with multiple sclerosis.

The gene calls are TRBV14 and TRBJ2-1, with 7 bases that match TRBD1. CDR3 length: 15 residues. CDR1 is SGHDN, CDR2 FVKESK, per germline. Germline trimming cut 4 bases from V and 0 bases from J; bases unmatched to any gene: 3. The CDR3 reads CASSRGQNSYNEQFF. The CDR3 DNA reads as TGTGCCAGCAGCCGGGGACAGAACTCCTACAATGAGCAGTTCTTC.

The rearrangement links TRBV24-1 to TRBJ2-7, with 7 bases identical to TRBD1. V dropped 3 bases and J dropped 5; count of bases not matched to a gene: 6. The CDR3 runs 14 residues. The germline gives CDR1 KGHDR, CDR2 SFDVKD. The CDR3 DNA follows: TGTGCCACCAGTGATGGGGGACAGCGCCACGAGCAGTACTTC. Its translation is CATSDGGQRHEQYF.

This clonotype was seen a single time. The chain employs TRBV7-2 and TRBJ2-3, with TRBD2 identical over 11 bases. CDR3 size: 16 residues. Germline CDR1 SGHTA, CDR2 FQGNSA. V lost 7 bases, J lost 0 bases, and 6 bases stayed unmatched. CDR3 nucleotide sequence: TGTGCCAGCACCGACCGACTAGCGGGAAGCACAGATACGCAGTATTTT. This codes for CASTDRLAGSTDTQYF.

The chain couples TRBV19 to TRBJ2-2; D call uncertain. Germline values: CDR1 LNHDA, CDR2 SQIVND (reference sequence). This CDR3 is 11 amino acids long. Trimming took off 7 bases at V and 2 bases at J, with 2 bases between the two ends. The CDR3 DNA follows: TGTGCCAGTAAAAACACCGGGGAGCTGTTTTTT. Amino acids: CASKNTGELFF.

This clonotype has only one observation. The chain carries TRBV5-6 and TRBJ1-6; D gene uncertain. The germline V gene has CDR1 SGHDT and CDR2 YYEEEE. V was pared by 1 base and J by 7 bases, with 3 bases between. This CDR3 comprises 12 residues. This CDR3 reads CASSLWNSPLHF. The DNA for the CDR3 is TGTGCCAGCAGCTTGTGGAATTCACCCCTCCACTTT.

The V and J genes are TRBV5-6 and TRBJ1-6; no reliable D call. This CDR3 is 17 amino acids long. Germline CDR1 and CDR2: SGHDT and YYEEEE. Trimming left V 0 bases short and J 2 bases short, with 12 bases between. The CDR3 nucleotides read TGTGCCAGCAGCTTGGGGCGTGCTGGGGCCTATAATTCACCCCTCCACTTT. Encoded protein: CASSLGRAGAYNSPLHF.

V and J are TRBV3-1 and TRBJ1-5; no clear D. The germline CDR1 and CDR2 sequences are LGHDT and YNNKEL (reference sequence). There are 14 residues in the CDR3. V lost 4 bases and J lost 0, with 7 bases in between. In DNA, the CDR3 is TGTGCCAGCAGCCCCGAGGTTAGCAATCAGCCCCAGCATTTT. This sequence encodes CASSPEVSNQPQHF.

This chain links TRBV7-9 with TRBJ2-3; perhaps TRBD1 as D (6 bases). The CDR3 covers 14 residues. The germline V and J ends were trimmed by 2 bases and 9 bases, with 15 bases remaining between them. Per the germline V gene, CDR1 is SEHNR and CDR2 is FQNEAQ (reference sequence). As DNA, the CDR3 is TGTGCCAGCAGCTTACGTAGGGGGTATGAGACGCAGTATTTT. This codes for CASSLRRGYETQYF. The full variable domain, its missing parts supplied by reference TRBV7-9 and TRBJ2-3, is DTGVSQNPRHKITKRGQNVTFRCDPISEHNRLYWYRQTLGQGPEFLTYFQNEAQLEKSRLLSDRFSAERPKGSFSTLEIQRTEQGDSAMYLCASSLRRGYETQYFGPGTRLTVL.

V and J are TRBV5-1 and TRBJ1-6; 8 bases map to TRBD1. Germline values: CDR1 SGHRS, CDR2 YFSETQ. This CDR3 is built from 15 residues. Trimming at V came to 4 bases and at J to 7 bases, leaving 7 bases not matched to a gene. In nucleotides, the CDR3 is TGCGCCAGCAGCCTCCTAGGACAGGGAAATTCACCCCTCCACTTT. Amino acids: CASSLLGQGNSPLHF.

The CDR3 sequence: CAWGPGELFF. The CDR3 coding sequence is TGTGCCTGGGGCCCCGGGGAGCTGTTTTTT. This chain uses TRBV30 with TRBJ2-2; D remains unclear. CDR1 and CDR2 (germline): GTSNPN, SVGIG (reference sequence). The ends were cut back, 5 bases at V and 6 bases at J, with 4 bases in the middle. This CDR3 comprises 10 residues.

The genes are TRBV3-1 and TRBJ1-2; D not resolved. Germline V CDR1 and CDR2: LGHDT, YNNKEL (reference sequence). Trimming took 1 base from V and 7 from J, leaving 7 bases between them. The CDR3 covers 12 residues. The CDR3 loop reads CASSQGYSGYTF. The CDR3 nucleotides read TGTGCCAGCAGCCAAGGGTATTCTGGCTACACCTTC.

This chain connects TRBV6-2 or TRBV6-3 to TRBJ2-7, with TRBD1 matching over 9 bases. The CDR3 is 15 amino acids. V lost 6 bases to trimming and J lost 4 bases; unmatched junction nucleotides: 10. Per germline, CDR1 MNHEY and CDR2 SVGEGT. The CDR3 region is CASRHPGQGQYEQYF. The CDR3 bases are TGTGCCAGCAGACACCCGGGACAGGGCCAATACGAGCAGTACTTC.

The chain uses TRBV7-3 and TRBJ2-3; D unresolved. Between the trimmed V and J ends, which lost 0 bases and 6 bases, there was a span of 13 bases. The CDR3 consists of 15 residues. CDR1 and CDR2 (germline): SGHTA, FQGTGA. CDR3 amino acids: CASSLTRDSMDTQYF. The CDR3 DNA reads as TGTGCCAGCAGCTTAACGAGAGACTCAATGGATACGCAGTATTTT. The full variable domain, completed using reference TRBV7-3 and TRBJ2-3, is GAGVSQTPSNKVTEKGKYVELRCDPISGHTALYWYRQSLGQGPEFLIYFQGTGAADDSGLPNDRFFAVRPEGSVSTLKIQRTERGDSAVYLCASSLTRDSMDTQYFGPGTRLTVL.

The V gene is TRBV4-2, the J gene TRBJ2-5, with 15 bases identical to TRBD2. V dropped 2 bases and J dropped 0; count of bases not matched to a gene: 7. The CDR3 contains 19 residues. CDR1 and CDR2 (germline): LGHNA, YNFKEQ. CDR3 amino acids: CASSQPRGLAGGYQETQYF. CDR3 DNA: TGTGCCAGCAGCCAACCCCGGGGACTAGCGGGAGGTTACCAAGAGACCCAGTACTTC.

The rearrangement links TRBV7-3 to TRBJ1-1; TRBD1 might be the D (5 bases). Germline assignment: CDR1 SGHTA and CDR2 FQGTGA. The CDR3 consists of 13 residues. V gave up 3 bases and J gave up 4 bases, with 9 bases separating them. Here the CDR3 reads CASSLEQATEAFF. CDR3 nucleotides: TGTGCCAGCAGCTTGGAACAGGCCACTGAAGCTTTCTTT.

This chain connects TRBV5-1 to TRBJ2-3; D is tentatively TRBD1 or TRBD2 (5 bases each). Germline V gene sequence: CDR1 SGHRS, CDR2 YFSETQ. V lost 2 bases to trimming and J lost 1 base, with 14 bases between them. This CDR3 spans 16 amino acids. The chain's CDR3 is CASSFGLTGRTDTQYF. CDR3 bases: TGCGCCAGCAGCTTCGGACTGACGGGGCGCACAGATACGCAGTATTTT.